The clone carrying this T cell receptor (beta chain) was observed a handful of times. TCRdb fed the RT-PCR reads into MiXCR, producing one record per CDR3 protein. The sample has 150,000 or so distinct CDR3 sequences; approximately 10% are singletons. This specimen belongs to a study of response to subunit inactivated influenza vaccine. V shed 6 bases, J shed 9 bases, and the junction held 6 bases outside the gene matches. The CDR3 length is 14 residues. Sequences were derived from non-naive T cells sorted from PBMCs, sampled around seven weeks after vaccination. The chain combines TRBV12-3 or TRBV12-4 with TRBJ1-6; TRBD1 agrees at 9 bases. The TCR originated in a man between 50 and 59 years old who received an inactivated influenza vaccine. The CDR3 coding sequence is TGTGCCAGCAGGCGGGGACAGGGAAGTTCACCCCTCCACTTT. This gives the protein CASRRGQGSSPLHF.